Each of the 3 T cell receptor beta chains below was sequenced from the same sample in a study of T cell clones after liver transplantation. Repertoires were generated with immunoSEQ multiplex PCR, while TCRdb's copy carries only in-frame clones and drops some. The sample lists under 7,000 clones; 70% to 80% were seen once. The sample was CD8+ T cells from blood, taken 24 months after liver transplant. All receptors come from a human patient who received a liver transplant. The T cells may come from the graft donor.

J is TRBJ1-5 and V is TRBV6-1; TRBD1 aligns across 7 bases. Germline V gene lookup returns CDR1 MNHNS and CDR2 SASEGT. Unmatched junction bases numbered 4, after V lost 1 base and J lost 7 bases. This CDR3 has 14 amino acids. CDR3 in DNA: TGTGCCAGCAGTGAAGGGACAGGTCCCCAGCCCCAGCATTTT. Translating gives CASSEGTGPQPQHF.

This clone was observed a handful of times. This chain uses TRBV19 with TRBJ1-5, with a possible D match to TRBD1 (6 bases). Germline lookup yields CDR1 LNHDA and CDR2 SQIVND (reference sequence). The CDR3 is 14 amino acids. Trimming pared 1 base from V and 5 bases from J, leaving 9 bases between. The CDR3 protein is CASSIGGRDQPQHF. As DNA, the CDR3 is TGTGCCAGTAGTATAGGGGGGCGCGATCAGCCCCAGCATTTT.

This clone was seen only once. This chain joins TRBV5-1 and TRBJ2-1; 16 bases map to TRBD2. After removal of 0 bases from V and 1 base from J, the junction contained 4 bases not matched to a gene. The CDR3 length is 19 residues. From germline, CDR1 is SGHRS and CDR2 YFSETQ. The CDR3 DNA is TGCGCCAGCAGCTTGGTCGGGACTAGCGGGAGGGGGTCCTACAATGAGCAGTTCTTC. It specifies CASSLVGTSGRGSYNEQFF.